Sequencing of this T cell receptor beta chain was carried out in a study of shared clonotypes between healthy human individuals. Study findings and constraints: The expectation was that sequencing depth would affect clonotype sharing among donors.

Of note for this clone: Its target is unknown.

There are 14 residues in the CDR3. The germline V gene has CDR1 SQVTM and CDR2 ANQGSEA. Trimming removed 1 base from V and 1 base from J; junction bases left unmatched: 2. The authors' processing: There were no quality scores in the junction-only immunoSEQ sequences, so filtering differed. TCRdb's table, derived via immunoSEQ multiplex PCR, lists solely in-frame clones and lacks some. D and trimming come from the DNA, and the V and J calls and clone size come from that table. The sample carries roughly 2.1 million clones, about 92% recorded once. Terminally differentiated effector memory CD45RA+ cells were excluded from the naive CD8 cells, which were CD45RO-negative and positively selected for CCR7.

The chain links TRBV29-1 to TRBJ2-5; 8 bases map to TRBD1. The sample taken for sequencing was naive CD8+ T cells from PBMCs. The receptor comes from a man aged 18 to 29 in good health. Some clones in this sample may be carry-over from other donors' samples. CDR3: CSVEGQGLQETQYF. The CDR3 region has the DNA TGCAGCGTTGAAGGACAGGGGCTCCAAGAGACCCAGTACTTC.